Listed below are T cell receptor beta chains from one sample, sequenced in a study of regulatory T cells in long-lasting Graves disease. TCRdb reanalysed the multiplex PCR reads using MiXCR and keeps one entry per CDR3 protein. The sample gives a few hundred thousand distinct CDR3 sequences, about 20% of which show up once; roughly a quarter is in the top ten. Sequenced material: peripheral blood mononuclear cells (PBMCs), taken when the disease was refractory, from a patient treated with antithyroid drugs. The receptors come from a female donor with Graves disease. Each CDR3 is given with its conserved first and last residue. Fields, in order: CDR3 protein, V gene, J gene.

CDR3: CASFRAGKGSTGELFF
V: TRBV12-3/TRBV12-4
J: TRBJ2-2

CDR3: CASRKTGVQETQYF
V: TRBV6-1
J: TRBJ2-5

CDR3: CASSGDRGPNEKLFF
V: TRBV11-1
J: TRBJ1-4

CDR3: CSARAWLNEKLFF
V: TRBV20-1
J: TRBJ1-4

CDR3: CASTNPSGYEQYF
V: TRBV28
J: TRBJ2-7

CDR3: CASSLVRLREGLFMRETQYF
V: TRBV7-9
J: TRBJ2-5

CDR3: CASSERGGLSEKLFF
V: TRBV7-8
J: TRBJ1-4

CDR3: CASSLDLAEPYEQYF
V: TRBV11-2
J: TRBJ2-7

CDR3: CASSRIPSGRNTGELFF
V: TRBV6-1
J: TRBJ2-2

CDR3: CASSQGQGWNTEAFF
V: TRBV11-1
J: TRBJ1-1

CDR3: CASSADSPGYF
V: TRBV2
J: TRBJ2-3

CDR3: CASSETRGRTEAFF
V: TRBV2
J: TRBJ1-1

CDR3: CSVEDRTDPSYEQYF
V: TRBV29-1
J: TRBJ2-7

CDR3: CASSLLPADYGYTF
V: TRBV27
J: TRBJ1-2

CDR3: CSVQPGHRNTGELFF
V: TRBV29-1
J: TRBJ2-2

CDR3: CASSGETTNTGELFF
V: TRBV2
J: TRBJ2-2

CDR3: CASRPGGGGYTF
V: TRBV28
J: TRBJ1-2

CDR3: CSGSPGQGAPNTGELFF
V: TRBV29-1
J: TRBJ2-2

CDR3: CASSLEGGSGELFF
V: TRBV7-9
J: TRBJ2-2

CDR3: CASSRRGEQYF
V: TRBV28
J: TRBJ2-7

CDR3: CASSDSGRAADTQYF
V: TRBV2
J: TRBJ2-3

CDR3: CASSWRAGEEYEQYF
V: TRBV19
J: TRBJ2-7

CDR3: CASSYRTSANPRTQYF
V: TRBV7-2
J: TRBJ2-3

CDR3: CSARAEAPSTEQYF
V: TRBV20-1
J: TRBJ2-7

CDR3: CASSLTAARSYEQYF
V: TRBV7-3
J: TRBJ2-7

CDR3: CASSNRDRAPYNEQFF
V: TRBV7-3
J: TRBJ2-1

CDR3: CASSYPGTRDEQYF
V: TRBV6-5
J: TRBJ2-7

CDR3: CASSPQEPYEQYF
V: TRBV27
J: TRBJ2-7

CDR3: CASSSRSRERPYEQYF
V: TRBV12-3/TRBV12-4
J: TRBJ2-7

CDR3: CASSWGTHYEQYF
V: TRBV3-1
J: TRBJ2-7

CDR3: CSVGASNQPQHF
V: TRBV29-1
J: TRBJ1-5

CDR3: CASSSSGLLLLGPGYTF
V: TRBV27
J: TRBJ1-2

CDR3: CASSLSSGRGTDTQYF
V: TRBV19
J: TRBJ2-3

CDR3: CAWTGRFREKLFF
V: TRBV30
J: TRBJ1-4

CDR3: CSASPWDRGRFGTEAFF
V: TRBV20-1
J: TRBJ1-1

CDR3: CASSLDVNVLTF
V: TRBV28
J: TRBJ2-6

CDR3: CATSTTGGGYEQYF
V: TRBV15
J: TRBJ2-7

CDR3: CASSFGQGGPNQPQHF
V: TRBV7-2
J: TRBJ1-5

CDR3: CASSFSTSSGANVLTF
V: TRBV28
J: TRBJ2-6

CDR3: CASGAGIYYEQYF
V: TRBV6-1
J: TRBJ2-7

CDR3: CASNFGLNTEAFF
V: TRBV28
J: TRBJ1-1

CDR3: CAISLSYEQYF
V: TRBV10-3
J: TRBJ2-7

CDR3: CASSFFGGEQYF
V: TRBV7-9
J: TRBJ2-7

CDR3: CATSRDLGDPEKLFF
V: TRBV15
J: TRBJ1-4

CDR3: CASRMDRPDQPQHF
V: TRBV2
J: TRBJ1-5

CDR3: CASGLVMGRHNSYEQYF
V: TRBV12-5
J: TRBJ2-7

CDR3: CAIRTGGTGELFF
V: TRBV10-3
J: TRBJ2-2